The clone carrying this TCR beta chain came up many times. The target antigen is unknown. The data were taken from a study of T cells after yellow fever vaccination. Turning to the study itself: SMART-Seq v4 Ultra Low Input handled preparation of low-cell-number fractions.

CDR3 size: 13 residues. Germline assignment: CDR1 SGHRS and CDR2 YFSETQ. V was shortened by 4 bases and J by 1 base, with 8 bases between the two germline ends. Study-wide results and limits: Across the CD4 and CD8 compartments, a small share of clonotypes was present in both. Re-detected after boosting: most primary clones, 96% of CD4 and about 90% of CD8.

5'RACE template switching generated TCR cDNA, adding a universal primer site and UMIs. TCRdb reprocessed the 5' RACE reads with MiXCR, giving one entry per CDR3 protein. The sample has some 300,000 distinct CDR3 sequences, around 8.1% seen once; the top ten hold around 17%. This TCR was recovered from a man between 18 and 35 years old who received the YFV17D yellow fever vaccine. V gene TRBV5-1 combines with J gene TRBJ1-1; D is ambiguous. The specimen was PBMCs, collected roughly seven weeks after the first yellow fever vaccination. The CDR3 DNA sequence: TGCGCCAGCAGCAAGGACGGGAACACTGAAGCTTTCTTT. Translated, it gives CASSKDGNTEAFF.